A single sample gave rise to the 24 T cell receptor beta chains below, sequenced in a study of T-cell memory formation after mild COVID-19 (dated by TCRdb to the early 2020s). The library relied on 5' RACE. The reads were generated on an Illumina NovaSeq 6000. TCRdb handled the public reads itself, with Q25 trimming in fastp and clone calling in MiXCR, and kept productive beta chains. Each entry is one CDR3 protein sequence, shown with its most common DNA and genes. The sample table lists about half a million distinct CDR3 sequences, roughly 18% of them with a count of one. Roughly an eighth of the sample comes from the top ten. The sequencing input was PBMCs or a T cell subset sorted from them (not recorded which). The receptors originated from an adult woman who had mild COVID-19 (a few samples of this study predate the infection). The sample titles of this study are shuffled in the database, so cell type and time point are left out; the donor was told from shared clones.

The rearrangement uses TRBV15 and TRBJ2-7, with no clear D. Trimming removed 3 bases at V and 5 bases at J, with 20 bases between. Germline V gene lookup returns CDR1 LNHNV and CDR2 YYDKDF (reference sequence). This CDR3 has 16 residues. As DNA, the CDR3 is TGTGCCACCAGCAGTCAACTGGAAGTCTTCCCCAACGAGCAGTACTTC. Its translation is CATSSQLEVFPNEQYF. Supplemented by reference TRBV15 and TRBJ2-7, the full variable domain reads DAMVIQNPRYQVTQFGKPVTLSCSQTLNHNVMYWYQQKSSQAPKLLFHYYDKDFNNEADTPDNFQSRRPNTSFCFLDIRSPGLGDTAMYLCATSSQLEVFPNEQYFGPGTRLTVT.

This clonotype has only one observation. The chain has TRBV5-1 and TRBJ1-1; D may be TRBD1 (5 bases). The CDR3 covers 14 residues. The V end lost 2 bases, the J end lost 5 bases, and 13 bases lay between the germline ends. Germline V gives CDR1 SGHRS, CDR2 YFSETQ. The CDR3 bases are TGCGCCAGCAGCTTTGATGGGGACGTGACTGAAGCTTTCTTT. Translation: CASSFDGDVTEAFF. The full variable domain, with the rest looked up from reference TRBV5-1 and TRBJ1-1, is KAGVTQTPRYLIKTRGQQVTLSCSPISGHRSVSWYQQTPGQGLQFLFEYFSETQRNKGNFPGRFSGRQFSNSRSEMNVSTLELGDSALYLCASSFDGDVTEAFFGQGTRLTVV.

The chain joins TRBV4-1 to TRBJ2-7; tentatively, D is TRBD1 (5 bases). The CDR3 runs 13 residues. The V gene lost 1 base and the J gene lost 3 bases, with 7 bases spanning the gap. CDR1 is MGHRA and CDR2 is YSYEKL in the germline V gene. CDR3 protein: CASSQGRDYEQYF. The CDR3 DNA sequence: TGCGCCAGCAGCCAAGGCAGGGACTACGAGCAGTACTTC.

V and J are TRBV3-1 and TRBJ2-1; 12 bases match TRBD2. Trimming cost V 5 bases and J 8 bases; bases outside gene matches: 7. CDR1 is LGHDT and CDR2 is YNNKEL in the germline V gene (reference sequence). The CDR3 has 15 residues. The CDR3 reads CASSIRTSGVYEQFF. CDR3 bases: TGTGCCAGCAGCATCCGGACTAGCGGGGTTTATGAGCAGTTCTTC.

J is TRBJ2-1 and V is TRBV15; TRBD1 matches 12 bases. This CDR3 region has 18 residues. With 0 bases clipped from V and 8 bases from J, the junction kept 11 bases outside the gene matches. Germline V gene data show CDR1 as LNHNV and CDR2 as YYDKDF (reference sequence). CDR3 sequence (DNA): TGTGCCACCAGCAGAGATTCACCGGGACAGGGGGCCGCGGATGAGCAGTTCTTC. Protein: CATSRDSPGQGAADEQFF.

The chain joins TRBV29-1 to TRBJ2-7; 8 bases agree with TRBD1. V lost 1 base, J lost 4 bases, and 3 bases stayed unmatched. The CDR3 consists of 13 residues. CDR1 SQVTM and CDR2 ANQGSEA come from the germline V gene. This CDR3 is CSVEGTGFYEQYF. DNA for the CDR3: TGCAGCGTTGAAGGGACAGGGTTTTACGAGCAGTACTTC.

The gene calls are TRBV27 and TRBJ2-1, with 9 bases fitting TRBD2. The CDR3 spans 15 residues. Germline loops: CDR1 MNHEY, CDR2 SMNVEV (reference sequence). Trimming at V came to 5 bases and at J to 6 bases, leaving 8 bases not matched to a gene. The CDR3 protein is CASSKGLALLNEQFF. CDR3 nucleotides: TGTGCCAGCAGTAAGGGACTAGCCCTCCTCAATGAGCAGTTCTTC.

The rearrangement uses TRBV14 and TRBJ2-3; 8 nucleotides line up with TRBD1. V gave up 6 bases and J gave up 2 bases; unmatched junction bases: 16. Germline-derived CDR1 and CDR2 are SGHDN and FVKESK. The CDR3 is made up of 18 amino acids. The CDR3: CASSSTSLQGVITDTQYF. The CDR3 DNA reads as TGTGCCAGCAGTTCGACCTCTCTACAGGGGGTGATCACAGATACGCAGTATTTT.

This clonotype was detected ten times or more. The chain links TRBV12-3 or TRBV12-4 to TRBJ2-3; 9 bases line up with TRBD1. V gave up 6 bases and J gave up 4 bases; unmatched junction bases: 8. The CDR3 has 15 amino acids. The CDR3 nucleotides are TGTGCCAGCAGACGTGGGGGGACAGGGCCAGATACGCAGTATTTT. Protein: CASRRGGTGPDTQYF.

The V call is TRBV11-3, the J call TRBJ2-1; the D gene is possibly TRBD2 (7 bases). The CDR3 has 18 amino acids. Germline assignment: CDR1 SGHNT and CDR2 YENEEA. The V and J ends lost 2 bases and 0 bases respectively, with 17 bases between them. CDR3 sequence (DNA): TGTGCCAGCAGCTTAAGGGCCGCGGGGGCCAGCTCCTACAATGAGCAGTTCTTC. This gives the protein CASSLRAAGASSYNEQFF.

A word on this clonotype: One end of the junction is discordant with germline, which a read error may explain. The CDR3: CSVEAYRDYYGYTF. In DNA, the CDR3 is TGCAGCGTGGAAGCCTACAGAGACTACTATGGCTACACCTTC. This chain uses TRBV29-1 with TRBJ1-2; D uncertain. The CDR3 has 14 residues. Germline CDR1 reads SQVTM; CDR2 reads ANQGSEA.

The table lists this clonotype with a few counts. The chain combines TRBV5-1 with TRBJ2-1; D not certain. V shed 0 bases and J shed 2 bases, with 15 bases lying between them. Germline V lookup: CDR1 SGHRS, CDR2 YFSETQ. The CDR3 sequence is 17 residues long. The CDR3 sequence: CASSLVVVTRTYNEQFF. The CDR3 nucleotides read TGCGCCAGCAGCTTGGTCGTAGTTACACGCACCTACAATGAGCAGTTCTTC.

The chain employs TRBV24-1 and TRBJ2-1, with unresolved D. With 4 bases removed from V and 4 bases from J, the gap between germline ends came to 13 bases. This CDR3 is 15 amino acids long. Germline V gene sequence: CDR1 KGHDR, CDR2 SFDVKD. Here the CDR3 reads CATSEQTVGYNEQFF. The CDR3 region has the DNA TGTGCCACCAGTGAACAAACGGTGGGGTACAATGAGCAGTTCTTC.

This clonotype was observed a few times. CDR3 in DNA: TGTGCCAGCAGCAAGGGGGTTTATGCCTACAATGAGCAGTTCTTC. It specifies CASSKGVYAYNEQFF. This chain uses TRBV14 with TRBJ2-1; D is possibly TRBD1 (6 bases). V was trimmed by 5 bases and J by 2 bases, leaving 13 bases between them. Germline CDR1 reads SGHDN; CDR2 reads FVKESK. The CDR3 consists of 15 residues.

This clonotype was observed many times. V gene TRBV4-3 combines with J gene TRBJ2-7; weak D call: TRBD2 (6 bases). CDR1 and CDR2 (germline): LGHNA, YSLEER. V was cut by 1 base and J by 7 bases, with 23 bases left in between. The CDR3 totals 17 residues. The chain's CDR3 is CASSQVKPGTPAGEQYF. The DNA for the CDR3 is TGCGCCAGCAGCCAAGTTAAACCCGGGACTCCCGCCGGTGAGCAGTACTTC.

There are a few counts of this clonotype. The rearrangement links TRBV5-4 to TRBJ2-3; 9 nucleotides align to TRBD1. CDR3 length equals 16 residues. Germline V gives CDR1 SGHNT, CDR2 YYREEE (reference sequence). With 5 bases clipped from V and 4 bases from J, the junction kept 11 bases outside the gene matches. This CDR3 is CASSYGQGLASDTQYF. CDR3 nucleotide sequence: TGTGCCAGCAGTTATGGACAGGGGCTGGCCTCAGATACGCAGTATTTT.

The table lists this clonotype with a few counts. The chain has TRBV30 and TRBJ2-7; possible D gene TRBD1, 6 bases. This CDR3 has 13 amino acids. Looked up from germline, CDR1 is GTSNPN and CDR2 is SVGIG (reference sequence). V was cut by 5 bases and J by 2 bases, with 13 bases left in between. CDR3 amino acids: CAWDVRGTYEQYF. As DNA, the CDR3 is TGTGCCTGGGACGTCAGGGGAACCTACGAGCAGTACTTC.

This clonotype has more than one count but fewer than ten. This CDR3 is CASSSNRDRGRGDVGSTEAFF. The CDR3 nucleotides are TGTGCCAGCAGCTCTAACCGGGACAGGGGGCGAGGGGATGTCGGTTCCACTGAAGCTTTCTTT. V is TRBV7-6 and J is TRBJ1-1, with 12 bases that match TRBD1. After removal of 4 bases from V and 4 bases from J, the junction contained 22 bases not matched to a gene. There are 21 residues in the CDR3. Germline CDR1 and CDR2: SGHVS and FNYEAQ.

This clonotype showed up many times. The rearrangement uses TRBV7-6 and TRBJ2-5; 10 bases fit TRBD2. V shed 1 base and J 5 bases; nucleotides not matched to a gene: 7. CDR1 and CDR2 from the germline V gene are SGHVS and FNYEAQ. The CDR3 sequence is 16 residues long. The CDR3 protein is CASSLVPAGGSETQYF. In DNA, the CDR3 is TGTGCCAGCAGCTTAGTCCCAGCGGGGGGGTCGGAGACCCAGTACTTC.

The chain couples TRBV4-1 to TRBJ1-1; 7 positions match TRBD1. This CDR3 spans 13 amino acids. V shed 4 bases, J shed 11 bases, and the junction held 10 bases outside the gene matches. The germline CDR1 and CDR2 sequences are MGHRA and YSYEKL. This CDR3 reads CASSPGGRTVAFF. The DNA for the CDR3 is TGCGCCAGCAGCCCAGGGGGACGGACGGTTGCTTTCTTT.

The chain combines TRBV5-5 with TRBJ1-2; D not resolved. The germline gives CDR1 SGHKS, CDR2 YYEKEE (reference sequence). The V end was cut by 1 base, the J end by 4 bases, with 17 bases between. The CDR3 is 16 amino acids. CDR3 DNA: TGTGCCAGCAGCTTGATGGGTTCCGGACGGGGCTATGGCTACACCTTC. Its translation: CASSLMGSGRGYGYTF.

This clonotype has a handful of counts. The chain combines TRBV20-1 with TRBJ2-7; 12 bases are a match to TRBD2. The junction had 3 bases not matched to a gene; V was cut back by 0 bases and J by 3 bases. The CDR3 is 15 amino acids. Per germline, CDR1 DFQATT and CDR2 SNEGSKA (reference sequence). The CDR3 sequence is CSARDLTSGSYEQYF. The CDR3 nucleotides read TGCAGTGCTAGAGACCTGACTAGCGGGAGCTACGAGCAGTACTTC.

This clonotype was counted a few times. The chain has TRBV20-1 and TRBJ2-3, with TRBD2 matching 11 bases. The V gene's germline CDR1 is DFQATT and CDR2 SNEGSKA (reference sequence). The CDR3 is 14 amino acids. Trimming at V came to 2 bases and at J to 4 bases, leaving 2 bases not matched to a gene. The CDR3 sequence: CSARLAGGADTQYF. CDR3 coding DNA: TGCAGTGCTAGACTAGCGGGGGGTGCAGATACGCAGTATTTT.

This clonotype has ten or more counts. V usage is TRBV4-1 and J usage is TRBJ1-4; D is unclear. Trimming shortened V by 4 bases and J by 5 bases, and 14 bases separated the two germline ends. The length of the CDR3 is 15 residues. Germline V gives CDR1 MGHRA, CDR2 YSYEKL. The CDR3 reads CASSPTPGSNEKLFF. For the CDR3, the DNA is TGCGCCAGCAGCCCGACCCCGGGAAGCAATGAAAAACTGTTTTTT.